Below are 11 T cell receptor beta chains sequenced from a single sample in a study of early T cells in non-severe SARS-CoV-2 infection (dated by TCRdb to the early 2020s). Preparation of the library involved 5' RACE. TCRdb records NextSeq 500 as the sequencer. TCRdb's own reprocessing of the public reads used fastp at Q25 and MiXCR and kept productive beta chains. Identical CDR3 protein sequences are pooled into one entry, listed with their most common genes and DNA. In this sample the table shows about 49,000 distinct CDR3 sequences, approximately 4.1% of which occur a single time. Around 6% of the sample is held by the ten biggest clonotypes. Sequenced sample: whole blood. These receptor sequences come from an adult who was a healthcare worker with PCR-confirmed SARS-CoV-2 infection or an uninfected control (not recorded which).

The chain recombines TRBV11-2 with TRBJ1-2; D remains unclear. CDR3 size: 14 residues. Trimming pared 2 bases from V and 7 bases from J, leaving 14 bases between. Per the germline V gene, CDR1 is SGHAT and CDR2 is FQNNGV. The chain's CDR3 is CASSLNKEGSGYTF. CDR3 sequence (DNA): TGTGCCAGCAGCTTAAACAAGGAGGGTAGTGGCTACACCTTC.

The chain has TRBV3-1 and TRBJ2-7; D is perhaps TRBD1 (6 bases). The CDR3 contains 13 residues. Germline V lookup: CDR1 LGHDT, CDR2 YNNKEL (reference sequence). The V and J ends lost 2 bases and 4 bases respectively, with 9 bases between them. Written as DNA, the CDR3 is TGTGCCAGCAGCCAATACAGGGAATACGAGCAGTACTTC. Encoded protein: CASSQYREYEQYF.

The table lists this clonotype with many counts. The genes are TRBV24-1 and TRBJ2-2; 13 nucleotides agree with TRBD2. The CDR3 length is 17 residues. Germline lookup yields CDR1 KGHDR and CDR2 SFDVKD. Unmatched junction bases numbered 9, after V lost 5 bases and J lost 7 bases. The CDR3 bases are TGTGCCACCAGTGGCGAGACTAGCGGGAGGCGTGTCGGGGAGCTGTTTTTT. Translated, it gives CATSGETSGRRVGELFF.

In this sample, this clonotype turned up many times. This chain connects TRBV25-1 to TRBJ2-1; D perhaps matches TRBD2 (5 bases). Germline assignment: CDR1 MGHDK and CDR2 SYGVNS. Trimming shortened V by 7 bases and J by 8 bases, and 21 bases separated the two germline ends. The CDR3 is 15 amino acids. CDR3 in amino acids: CASNGGVEGFHEQFF. The CDR3 DNA reads TGTGCCAGCAACGGCGGCGTCGAGGGTTTCCATGAGCAGTTCTTC.

The table lists this clonotype with many counts. The chain couples TRBV7-6 to TRBJ2-3; D perhaps matches TRBD1 (5 bases). Germline CDR1 and CDR2: SGHVS and FNYEAQ. The ends were cut back, 5 bases at V and 5 bases at J, with 17 bases in the middle. The CDR3 consists of 15 residues. The CDR3 loop is CASSPRDSLIDTQYF. In DNA form, the CDR3 reads TGTGCCAGCAGCCCGAGAGACAGTTTGATAGATACGCAGTATTTT. The complete variable domain, with remaining parts taken from reference TRBV7-6 and TRBJ2-3, reads GAGVSQSPRYKVTKRGQDVALRCDPISGHVSLYWYRQALGQGPEFLTYFNYEAQQDKSGLPNDRFSAERPEGSISTLTIQRTEQRDSAMYRCASSPRDSLIDTQYFGPGTRLTVL.

This clonotype has more than one count but fewer than ten. The chain uses TRBV13 and TRBJ2-5; TRBD2 agrees at 13 bases. The germline CDR1 and CDR2 sequences are PRHDT and FYEKMQ (reference sequence). The V segment lost 2 bases and the J segment 1 base; nucleotides outside the gene matches: 4. The CDR3 runs to 17 residues. CDR3 residues: CASSLRTSGSRQETQYF. CDR3 in DNA: TGTGCCAGCAGCTTAAGGACTAGCGGGAGCCGCCAAGAGACCCAGTACTTC.

This clonotype occurred many times. The J gene is TRBJ2-5, the V gene TRBV7-6; 9 bases are shared with TRBD2. Germline loops: CDR1 SGHVS, CDR2 FNYEAQ. The CDR3 loop spans 14 amino acids. With V trimmed by 5 bases and J by 4 bases, 5 bases remained unmatched. The CDR3 spells CASSTRTSVETQYF. DNA for the CDR3: TGTGCCAGCAGCACCCGGACTAGCGTAGAGACCCAGTACTTC. Supplemented by reference TRBV7-6 and TRBJ2-5, the full variable domain reads GAGVSQSPRYKVTKRGQDVALRCDPISGHVSLYWYRQALGQGPEFLTYFNYEAQQDKSGLPNDRFSAERPEGSISTLTIQRTEQRDSAMYRCASSTRTSVETQYFGPGTRLLVL.

This clonotype was picked up many times. The V call is TRBV28, the J call TRBJ1-2; 8 positions match TRBD1. The CDR3 has 15 residues. With V trimmed by 5 bases and J by 7 bases, 12 bases remained unmatched. Germline V gene sequence: CDR1 MDHEN, CDR2 SYDVKM. CDR3 DNA sequence: TGTGCCAGCAGTCCAGGGCAGGGGGCGCGTGGTGGCTACACCTTC. Translated: CASSPGQGARGGYTF.

V and J are TRBV7-3 and TRBJ2-1; 10 nucleotides agree with TRBD2. V dropped 5 bases and J dropped 1; count of bases not matched to a gene: 14. Germline CDR1 is SGHTA and CDR2 is FQGTGA. The CDR3 length is 19 residues. As DNA, the CDR3 is TGTGCCAGCAGCGCCGTAGGGCTAGCGGGGGACCAGTCCTACAATGAGCAGTTCTTC. Amino acid sequence: CASSAVGLAGDQSYNEQFF.

The chain links TRBV29-1 to TRBJ1-2; no definite D call. Germline V gene sequence: CDR1 SQVTM, CDR2 ANQGSEA. CDR3 length equals 11 residues. V lost 1 base, J lost 7 bases, and 7 bases lay in between. CDR3 protein: CSVEVGSGYTF. DNA for the CDR3: TGCAGCGTTGAAGTGGGGTCTGGCTACACCTTC.

This clonotype showed up many times. This rearrangement joins TRBV7-3 to TRBJ2-3; D gene unclear. Trimming pared 5 bases from V and 1 base from J, leaving 7 bases between. CDR3 length: 13 amino acids. CDR1 SGHTA and CDR2 FQGTGA come from the germline V gene. DNA for the CDR3: TGTGCCAGCAGCATTAAGGGCACAGATACGCAGTATTTT. It encodes CASSIKGTDTQYF.